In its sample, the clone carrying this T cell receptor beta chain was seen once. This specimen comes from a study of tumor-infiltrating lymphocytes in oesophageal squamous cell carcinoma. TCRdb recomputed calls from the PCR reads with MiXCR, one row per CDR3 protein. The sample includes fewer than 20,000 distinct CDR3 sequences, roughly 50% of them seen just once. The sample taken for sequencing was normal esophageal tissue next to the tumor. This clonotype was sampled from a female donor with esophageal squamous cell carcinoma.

CDR3 sequence: CASSYFASGGYNEQFF. Written as DNA, the CDR3 is TGTGCCAGCAGTTACTTCGCGAGCGGGGGGTACAATGAGCAGTTCTTC. This sequence joins TRBV6-8 and TRBJ2-4, with 9 nucleotides matching TRBD2. Near its end, the DNA agrees better with TRBJ2-1, so the J call may be wrong. This CDR3 comprises 16 residues. Germline CDR1 MNHGY, CDR2 SAAAGT.